The clone carrying this T cell receptor beta chain is categorized as medium-sized. The CDR3 totals 13 residues. The trim removed 5 bases at V and 4 bases at J, leaving 3 bases unmatched. Germline values: CDR1 SGHAT, CDR2 FQNNGV. The sample comes from a study of low-dose radiotherapy and immunotherapy resistance in tumors. Across the study: Members of Cohort 1 were treated with 0.5 Gy per fraction every 2 weeks. The prescribed total PTV dose was 6.5 Gy. The authors gave intravenous cyclophosphamide 200 mg/m2 every two weeks, one day before radiation and immunotherapy. Cohort 2 received 1 Gy per fraction every two weeks, totaling 13 Gy over 26 weeks.

First-strand cDNA relied on TRAV- and TRBV-specific primers spanning alpha and beta chains. The authors amplified TCRs for about 20 PCR cycles with a constant-region primer and a V-primer adapter. Via MiXCR, TCRdb re-called the reads, giving one row per CDR3 protein. Here the sample spans around 64,000 distinct CDR3 sequences, about 26% being singletons. The sample's time point: before trial treatment. Every donor's regimen consisted of nivolumab, ipilimumab, aspirin, low-dose cyclophosphamide and low-dose radiotherapy. The rearrangement links TRBV11-2 to TRBJ2-3; 7 nucleotides agree with TRBD1. The receptor's source is a male donor with rectosigmoid adenocarcinoma. Sequencing used PBMCs, obtained before treatment. CDR3 nucleotides: TGTGCCAGCAGCCTACAGGGGCCAGATACGCAGTATTTT. It codes for CASSLQGPDTQYF.